The 9 T cell receptor beta chains presented below share a single source sample, sequenced in a study of cytomegalovirus exposure and HLA in healthy donors. This table comes from immunoSEQ multiplex PCR, and its TCRdb copy is limited to in-frame clones, with some not included. This sample has around 150,000 clones, with roughly nine tenths found just once. Sequencing used PBMCs. These receptors came from a woman aged 18 to 35 in good health and CMV-seropositive.

As to this clone: The junction does not match germline at one end; this may be a read error. V usage is TRBV7-2 and J usage is TRBJ1-2; possibly TRBD1 for D (5 bases). CDR3 length equals 12 residues. CDR1 is SGHTA and CDR2 is FQGNSA in the germline V gene. Written as DNA, the CDR3 is TGTGCCAGCAGCTTAGGATCACAGGTACTGAGCTTC. Translated: CASSLGSQVLSF.

This chain joins TRBV7-2 and TRBJ2-7; 12 bases match TRBD2. Trimming removed 1 base from V and 6 bases from J; junction bases left unmatched: 7. The CDR3 has 16 residues. Germline V gene data show CDR1 as SGHTA and CDR2 as FQGNSA. DNA for the CDR3: TGTGCCAGCAGCTTAGAACCCCTAGCGGGAGGGCCCGAGCAGTACTTC. Residues: CASSLEPLAGGPEQYF.

This clone was picked up one time. The J gene is TRBJ2-1, the V gene TRBV4-1; D is unclear. The CDR3 has 13 amino acids. The V end lost 0 bases, the J end lost 13 bases, and 13 bases lay between the germline ends. The V gene's germline CDR1 is MGHRA and CDR2 YSYEKL. The CDR3: CASSQEPGRSQFF. CDR3 in DNA: TGCGCCAGCAGCCAAGAACCAGGCCGTTCTCAGTTCTTC.

The V and J genes are TRBV11-2 and TRBJ2-7; 8 bases are a match to TRBD1. The CDR3 length is 17 residues. V gave up 1 base and J gave up 2 bases; unmatched junction bases: 10. Germline CDR1 reads SGHAT; CDR2 reads FQNNGV. CDR3: CASSLGQGRTSTYEQYF. CDR3 bases: TGTGCCAGCAGCTTAGGACAGGGGCGAACTTCCACCTACGAGCAGTACTTC. The full variable domain, in which reference TRBV11-2 and TRBJ2-7 provide the parts outside the CDR3, is EAGVAQSPRYKIIEKRQSVAFWCNPISGHATLYWYQQILGQGPKLLIQFQNNGVVDDSQLPKDRFSAERLKGVDSTLKIQPAKLEDSAVYLCASSLGQGRTSTYEQYFGPGTRLTVT.

This clone has more than one count but fewer than ten. The CDR3 reads CAWSGGGHEAFF. The CDR3 DNA reads as TGTGCCTGGAGTGGAGGGGGACATGAAGCTTTCTTT. The chain uses TRBV30 and TRBJ1-1, with D maybe TRBD1 (6 bases). Germline assignment: CDR1 GTSNPN and CDR2 SVGIG (reference sequence). The germline V and J ends were trimmed by 1 base and 7 bases, with 10 bases remaining between them. CDR3 length: 12 residues.

The rearrangement joins TRBV19 to TRBJ1-2; weak D call: TRBD1 (6 bases). Trimming cost V 5 bases and J 2 bases, with 15 bases left between them. There are 15 residues in the CDR3. CDR1 and CDR2 from the germline V gene are LNHDA and SQIVND (reference sequence). CDR3 DNA: TGTGCCAGTAGTTTTGGCCCGGGACAAAACTATGGCTACACCTTC. This sequence encodes CASSFGPGQNYGYTF. The full variable domain, rest sourced from reference TRBV19 and TRBJ1-2, is DGGITQSPKYLFRKEGQNVTLSCEQNLNHDAMYWYRQDPGQGLRLIYYSQIVNDFQKGDIAEGYSVSREKKESFPLTVTSAQKNPTAFYLCASSFGPGQNYGYTFGSGTRLTVV.

This chain joins TRBV2 and TRBJ1-1; the match to TRBD1 covers 7 bases. The CDR3 sequence is 13 residues long. Germline assignment: CDR1 SNHLY and CDR2 FYNNEI. The ends lost 6 bases at V and 0 bases at J; junction bases unmatched: 1. CDR3 DNA: TGTGCCAGCAGGGGACAGTTGAACACTGAAGCTTTCTTT. Translating gives CASRGQLNTEAFF.

As DNA, the CDR3 is TGTGCCAGCTCACCAGGGAGCCACTCTGGAAACACCATATATTTT. It encodes CASSPGSHSGNTIYF. This chain uses TRBV18 with TRBJ1-3; D uncertain. The CDR3 is made up of 15 amino acids. The V end lost 2 bases, the J end lost 0 bases, and 8 bases lay between the germline ends. Germline loops: CDR1 KGHSH, CDR2 LQKENI.

A note on this clone: Other DNA sequences of this sample code for an identical CDR3. The chain employs TRBV6-1 and TRBJ1-2; 11 nucleotides match TRBD1. Trimming removed 8 bases from V and 0 bases from J; junction bases left unmatched: 2. The V gene's germline CDR1 is MNHNS and CDR2 SASEGT. CDR3 length equals 14 residues. The CDR3 region is CASRDRGTNYGYTF. The CDR3 DNA reads as TGTGCCAGCCGGGACAGGGGGACTAACTATGGCTACACCTTC.